What follows is one TCR beta chain and its context. The antigen remains unidentified. Sequencing used immunoSEQ multiplex PCR; TCRdb keeps in-frame clones, though not all of them. The sample yields about 160,000 clones, 85% to 90% seen once. The data belong to a study of T cell responses to AZD1222 COVID-19 vaccine. General observations from the study: There were mostly white British donors and more females than males, and clonal diversity was possibly underestimated.

CDR3 length: 13 residues. Germline lookup yields CDR1 LNHDA and CDR2 SQIVND (reference sequence). Trimming shortened V by 5 bases and J by 3 bases, and 8 bases separated the two germline ends. The source was peripheral blood, collected 28 days after the second AZD1222 dose. This TCR derives from an adult who received the AZD1222 COVID-19 vaccine. The V call is TRBV19, the J call TRBJ1-5; D is undetermined. CDR3 sequence reads: CASSWTPNQPQHF. CDR3 nucleotide sequence: TGTGCCAGTAGTTGGACCCCCAATCAGCCCCAGCATTTT. The variable domain in full, completed from reference TRBV19 and TRBJ1-5, reads DGGITQSPKYLFRKEGQNVTLSCEQNLNHDAMYWYRQDPGQGLRLIYYSQIVNDFQKGDIAEGYSVSREKKESFPLTVTSAQKNPTAFYLCASSWTPNQPQHFGDGTRLSIL.